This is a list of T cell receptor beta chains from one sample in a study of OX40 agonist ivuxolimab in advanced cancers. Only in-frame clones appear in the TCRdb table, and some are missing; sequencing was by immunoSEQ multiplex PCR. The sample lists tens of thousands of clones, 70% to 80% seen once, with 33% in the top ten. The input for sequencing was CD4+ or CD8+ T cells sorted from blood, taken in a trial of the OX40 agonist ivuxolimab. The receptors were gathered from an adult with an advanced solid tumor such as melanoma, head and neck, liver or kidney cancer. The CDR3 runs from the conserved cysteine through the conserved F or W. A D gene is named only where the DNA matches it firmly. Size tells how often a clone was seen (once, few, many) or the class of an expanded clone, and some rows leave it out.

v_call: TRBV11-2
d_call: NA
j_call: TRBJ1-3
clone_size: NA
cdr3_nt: TGTGCCAGCAGCTTAGATCTCACCCACTCCTCTGGAAACACCATATATTTT
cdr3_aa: CASSLDLTHSSGNTIYF

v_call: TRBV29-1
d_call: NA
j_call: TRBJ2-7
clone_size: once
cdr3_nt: TGCAGCGTTGCATACGGCATAGACTACGAGCAGTACTTC
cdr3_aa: CSVAYGIDYEQYF

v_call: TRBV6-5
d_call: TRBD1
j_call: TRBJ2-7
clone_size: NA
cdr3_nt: TGTGCCAGCAGTTACCCCGGGACAGGGCTCTACGAGCAGTACTTC
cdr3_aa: CASSYPGTGLYEQYF

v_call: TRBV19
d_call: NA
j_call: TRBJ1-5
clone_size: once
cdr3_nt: TGTGCCAGTAGTATATGGGGTACTTACAATCAGCCCCAGCATTTT
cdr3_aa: CASSIWGTYNQPQHF

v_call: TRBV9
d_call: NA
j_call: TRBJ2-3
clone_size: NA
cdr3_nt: TGTGCCAGCAGCGTAGTGGCGGACACAGATACGCAGTATTTT
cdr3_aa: CASSVVADTDTQYF

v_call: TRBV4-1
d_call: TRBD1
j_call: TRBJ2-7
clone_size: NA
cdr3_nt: TGCGCCAGCAGCCAAGGACAGGGGAGCTCCTACGAGCAGTACTTC
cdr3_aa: CASSQGQGSSYEQYF

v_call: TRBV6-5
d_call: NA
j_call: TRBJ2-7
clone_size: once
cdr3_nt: TGTGCCAGCAGTTACCCTGCAGACGAGCAGTACTTC
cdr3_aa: CASSYPADEQYF

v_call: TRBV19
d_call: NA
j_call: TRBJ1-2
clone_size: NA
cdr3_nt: TGTGCCAGTAGATTGGAGCACCGGGGAAACTATGGCTACACCTTC
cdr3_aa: CASRLEHRGNYGYTF

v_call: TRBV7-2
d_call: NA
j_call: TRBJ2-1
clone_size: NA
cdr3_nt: TGTGCCAGCGGACTCCAAAGTTGGGATGAGCAGTTCTTC
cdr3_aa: CASGLQSWDEQFF

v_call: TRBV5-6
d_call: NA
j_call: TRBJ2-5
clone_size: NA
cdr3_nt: TGTGCCAGCAGCCTAAGGTTCCGGGTTGTAGAGACCCAGTACTTC
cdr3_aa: CASSLRFRVVETQYF

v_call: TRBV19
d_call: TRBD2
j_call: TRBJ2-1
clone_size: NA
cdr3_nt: TGTGCCAGTAGTATGGGGGGAGGGAATGAGCAGTTCTTC
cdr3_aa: CASSMGGGNEQFF

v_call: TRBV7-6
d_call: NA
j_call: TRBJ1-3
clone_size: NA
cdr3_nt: TGTGCCAGCAGCGCGGGCCAGGGGCCTGGAAACACCATATATTTT
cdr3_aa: CASSAGQGPGNTIYF

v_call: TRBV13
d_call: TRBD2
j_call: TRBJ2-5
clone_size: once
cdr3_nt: TGTGCCAGCAGCTCTGAAGCGGGAGGCCTCCAAGAGACCCAGTACTTC
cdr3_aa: CASSSEAGGLQETQYF

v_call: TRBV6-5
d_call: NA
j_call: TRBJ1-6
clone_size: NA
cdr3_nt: TGTGCCAGCAGTTACTGGTCCGAGAGGGGTTCACCCCTCCACTTT
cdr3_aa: CASSYWSERGSPLHF

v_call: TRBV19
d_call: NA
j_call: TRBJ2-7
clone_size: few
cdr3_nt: TGTGCCAGTAGTTCCGGTCAAGAGCGGAACGAGCAGTACTTC
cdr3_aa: CASSSGQERNEQYF

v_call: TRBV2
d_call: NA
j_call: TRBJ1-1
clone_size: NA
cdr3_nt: TGTGCCAGCAGTGAGACTGGGGCTTTCTTT
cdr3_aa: CASSETGAFF

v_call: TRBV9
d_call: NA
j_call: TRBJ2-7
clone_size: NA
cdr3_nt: TGTGCCAGCAGCGTAGGGACCAGTGGCTTCTACGAGCAGTACTTC
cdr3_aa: CASSVGTSGFYEQYF

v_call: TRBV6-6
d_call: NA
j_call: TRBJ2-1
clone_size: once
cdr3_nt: TGTGCCAGCAGTTATGGTCAAATCAATGAGCAGTTCTTC
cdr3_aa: CASSYGQINEQFF

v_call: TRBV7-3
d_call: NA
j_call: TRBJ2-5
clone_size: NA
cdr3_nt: TGTGCCAGCAGCGCGGGGTTGGGGGCAGTCCCTCAAGAGACCCAGTACTTC
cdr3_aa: CASSAGLGAVPQETQYF

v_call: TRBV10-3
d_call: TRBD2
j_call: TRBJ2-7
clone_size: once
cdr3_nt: TGTGCCAACTCAGGGACTAGCGGGAGTAGTTCCTACGAGCAGTACTTC
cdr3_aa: CANSGTSGSSSYEQYF

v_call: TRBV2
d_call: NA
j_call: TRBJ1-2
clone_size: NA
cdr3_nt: TGTGCCAAAGGGGGAGGGAATGGCTACACCTTC
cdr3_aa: CAKGGGNGYTF

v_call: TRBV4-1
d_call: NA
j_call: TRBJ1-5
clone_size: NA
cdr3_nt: TGCGCCAGCAGCCAAGATCCCTCGTGGGGCAATCAGCCCCAGCATTTT
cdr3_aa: CASSQDPSWGNQPQHF

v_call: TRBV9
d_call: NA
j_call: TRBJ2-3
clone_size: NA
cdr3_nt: TGTGCCAGCAGCCACACCCAAAGGGGCCCACGAGGCCATAGCACAGATACGCAGTATTTT
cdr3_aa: CASSHTQRGPRGHSTDTQYF

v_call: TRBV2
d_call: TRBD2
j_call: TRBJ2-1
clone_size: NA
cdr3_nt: TGTGCCAGCAGTGAAGCTTGGCGGGGGGCATACAATGAGCAGTTCTTC
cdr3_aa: CASSEAWRGAYNEQFF

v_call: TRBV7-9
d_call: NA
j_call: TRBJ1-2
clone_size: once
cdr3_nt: TGTGCCAGCAGCTTAGCTTTGGGGGGCGAATATGGCTACACCTTC
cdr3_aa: CASSLALGGEYGYTF

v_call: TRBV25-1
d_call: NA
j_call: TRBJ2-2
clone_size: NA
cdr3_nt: TGTGCCAGCAGTTTGCTGGGGTACCCCCCCGGGGAGCTGTTTTTT
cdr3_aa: CASSLLGYPPGELFF

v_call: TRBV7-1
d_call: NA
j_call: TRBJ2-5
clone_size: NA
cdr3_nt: TGTGCCAGCAGCTTACATGGATTACAAGAGACCCAGTACTTC
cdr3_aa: CASSLHGLQETQYF

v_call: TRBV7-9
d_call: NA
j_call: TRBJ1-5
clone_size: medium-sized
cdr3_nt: TGTGCCAGCAGCGATCAGGATCAGCCCCAGCATTTT
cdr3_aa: CASSDQDQPQHF

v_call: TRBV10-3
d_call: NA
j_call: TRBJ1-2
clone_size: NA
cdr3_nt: TGTGCCATCAGTGAATCTGGGGGATTTGATGGCTACACCTTC
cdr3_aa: CAISESGGFDGYTF

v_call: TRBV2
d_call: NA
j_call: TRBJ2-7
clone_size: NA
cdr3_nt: TGTGCCAGCTGCCGGGCGGCCCCCTACGAGCAGTACTTC
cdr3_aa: CASCRAAPYEQYF

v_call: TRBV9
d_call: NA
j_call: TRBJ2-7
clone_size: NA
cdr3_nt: TGTGCCAGCAGCGTAGCTGGGGCCTCCTACGAGCAGTACTTC
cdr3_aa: CASSVAGASYEQYF

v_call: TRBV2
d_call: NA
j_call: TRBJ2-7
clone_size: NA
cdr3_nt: TGTGCCAGCAGTGAAGGGGATGATCAGTACTTC
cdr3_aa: CASSEGDDQYF

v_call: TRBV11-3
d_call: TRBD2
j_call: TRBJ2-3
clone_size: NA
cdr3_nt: TGTGCCAGCAGCTTATACTTCCTAGCGGGAGGGCCAAGGATAGATACGCAGTATTTT
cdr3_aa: CASSLYFLAGGPRIDTQYF

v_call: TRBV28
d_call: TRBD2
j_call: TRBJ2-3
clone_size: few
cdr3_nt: TGTGCCAGCCAACACGTATTCTTACGCGTTAGCGGGAGGATGACAGATACGCAGTATTTT
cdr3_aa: CASQHVFLRVSGRMTDTQYF

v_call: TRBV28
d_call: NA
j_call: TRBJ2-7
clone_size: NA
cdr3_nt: TGTGCCAGCAGTTTCTCCAGGAGGGGGTACGAGCAGTACTTC
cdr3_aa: CASSFSRRGYEQYF

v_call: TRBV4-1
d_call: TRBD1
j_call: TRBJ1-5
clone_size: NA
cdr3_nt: TGCGCCAGCAGCCAATTCAGGGGGAGCAATCAGCCCCAGCATTTT
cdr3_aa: CASSQFRGSNQPQHF

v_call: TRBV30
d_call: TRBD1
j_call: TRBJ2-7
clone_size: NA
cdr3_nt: TGTGCCAGCCGGGACAGGAAGTCCTACGAGCAGTACTTC
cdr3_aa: CASRDRKSYEQYF

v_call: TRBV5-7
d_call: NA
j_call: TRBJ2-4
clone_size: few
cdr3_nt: TGTGCCAGCAGCCGTGGGCTAGCTGGGGCCAAAAACATTCAGTACTTC
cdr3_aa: CASSRGLAGAKNIQYF

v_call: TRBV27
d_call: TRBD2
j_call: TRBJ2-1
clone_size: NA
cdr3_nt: TGTGCCAGCAGTTTAAATCGACTAGCGGGAGATTACAATGAGCAGTTCTTC
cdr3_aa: CASSLNRLAGDYNEQFF

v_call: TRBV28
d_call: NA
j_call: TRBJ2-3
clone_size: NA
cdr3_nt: TGTGCCAGCAGTAATCGACTCGGGACACCCCCCTACACAGATACGCAGTATTTT
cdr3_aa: CASSNRLGTPPYTDTQYF

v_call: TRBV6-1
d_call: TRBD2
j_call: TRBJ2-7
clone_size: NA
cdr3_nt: TGTGCCAGCAGTGAAGTCTGGGCGGGAGACGAGCAGTACTTC
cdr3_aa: CASSEVWAGDEQYF

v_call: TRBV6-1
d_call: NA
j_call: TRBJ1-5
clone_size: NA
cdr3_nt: TGTGCCAGCAGTGACAGGGATAGCAATCAGCCCCAGCATTTT
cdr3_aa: CASSDRDSNQPQHF

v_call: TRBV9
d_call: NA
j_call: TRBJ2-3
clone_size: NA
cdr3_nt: TGTGCCAGCAGCGGGGGACGCACAGATACGCAGTATTTT
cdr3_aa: CASSGGRTDTQYF